Listed here are 2 T cell receptor beta chains from one sample, sequenced in a study of T cells in Graves' hyperthyroidism and ophthalmopathy. TCR beta CDR3 region amplification was performed from RNA transcripts. TCR CDR3 underwent first-round RT-PCR with the HTBI primer set. TCRdb reanalysed the multiplex PCR reads using MiXCR and keeps one entry per CDR3 protein. The sample lists 200,000 to 250,000 distinct CDR3 sequences, over 20% seen once, with approximately 35% in the top ten. The sequencing input was blood. The receptors were gathered from a woman aged 40 to 50 with Graves' ophthalmopathy.

This clonotype has more than one count but fewer than ten. The chain joins TRBV19 to TRBJ2-2, with TRBD1 identical over 12 bases. Germline CDR1 LNHDA, CDR2 SQIVND (reference sequence). The CDR3 is made up of 17 amino acids. V lost 5 bases, J lost 4 bases, and 8 bases stayed unmatched. The CDR3 here is CASSLQGQGAGTGELFF. CDR3 coding DNA: TGTGCCAGTAGTCTACAGGGACAGGGGGCCGGCACCGGGGAGCTGTTTTTT. Supplemented by reference TRBV19 and TRBJ2-2, the full variable domain reads DGGITQSPKYLFRKEGQNVTLSCEQNLNHDAMYWYRQDPGQGLRLIYYSQIVNDFQKGDIAEGYSVSREKKESFPLTVTSAQKNPTAFYLCASSLQGQGAGTGELFFGEGSRLTVL.

This clonotype was recorded at least ten times. The chain has TRBV4-1 and TRBJ2-7; TRBD1 matches 7 bases. V lost 0 bases to trimming and J lost 3 bases; unmatched junction nucleotides: 8. The CDR3 loop spans 16 amino acids. CDR1 and CDR2 from the germline V gene are MGHRA and YSYEKL. The CDR3 is CASSQDASRGYYEQYF. CDR3 sequence (DNA): TGCGCCAGCAGCCAAGATGCTTCCAGGGGGTACTACGAGCAGTACTTC.